What follows are 4 T cell receptor beta chains derived from one specimen sequenced in a study of blood T cells in healthy people across ages. Primers used in a second PCR of roughly 7 to 11 cycles were a sample-barcoded 5' primer and a J-beta primer mix. Via MiXCR, TCRdb re-called the 5' RACE reads, giving one row per CDR3 protein. The profile shows 800,000 to 1,300,000 distinct CDR3 sequences, approximately 25% of them singletons. This sample was shared with a second study, whose subject was T cells of mothers and their children.

The sequencing input was blood. These receptors all stem from a girl aged 2-10 years in good health.

The CDR3 sequence is CASSTPGGLHQPQHF. The CDR3 bases are TGTGCCAGTAGTACGCCAGGGGGCTTACATCAGCCCCAGCATTTT. The chain is built from TRBV19 and TRBJ1-5, with TRBD1 identical over 8 bases. The CDR3 spans 15 residues. Germline CDR1 LNHDA, CDR2 SQIVND (reference sequence). The ends lost 4 bases at V and 5 bases at J; junction bases unmatched: 7. Complete variable domain (other parts from reference TRBV19 and TRBJ1-5): DGGITQSPKYLFRKEGQNVTLSCEQNLNHDAMYWYRQDPGQGLRLIYYSQIVNDFQKGDIAEGYSVSREKKESFPLTVTSAQKNPTAFYLCASSTPGGLHQPQHFGDGTRLSIL.

V gene TRBV4-3 combines with J gene TRBJ2-5; TRBD1 aligns across 7 bases. The J call is doubtful: the DNA matches TRBJ2-1 better. There are 17 residues in the CDR3. CDR1 and CDR2 from the germline V gene are LGHNA and YSLEER. The CDR3 nucleotides are TGCGCCAGCAGCCAAACACAGGGGACCCCGCTCTACAATGAGCAGTTCTTC. Protein: CASSQTQGTPLYNEQFF.

This clonotype was found a few times. This rearrangement joins TRBV4-2 to TRBJ1-2, with D unclear. This CDR3 contains 13 residues. Germline values: CDR1 LGHNA, CDR2 YNFKEQ. Trimming removed 0 bases at V and 6 bases at J, with 8 bases between. As DNA, the CDR3 is TGTGCCAGCAGCCAAGACCGATTAGATGGCTACACCTTC. Protein sequence: CASSQDRLDGYTF.

This chain links TRBV10-3 with TRBJ2-3; D not resolved. Trimming took off 2 bases at V and 6 bases at J, with 3 bases between the two ends. The length of the CDR3 is 11 residues. Germline V lookup: CDR1 ENHRY, CDR2 SYGVKD. The CDR3, as DNA: TGTGCCATCAGTGAGGGTGATACGCAGTATTTT. Its protein is CAISEGDTQYF.